This TCR beta chain is drawn from a study of shared clonotypes between healthy human individuals. In the study overall: Each donor's CD8 memory used one plate, CD8 naive two, each CD4 subset three. Regarding the study as a whole: Blood alone was sampled, and tissue repertoires likely differ.

Germline CDR1 and CDR2: MNHNY and SVGAGI (reference sequence). The CDR3 has 15 residues. With 0 bases removed from V and 4 bases from J, the gap between germline ends came to 7 bases. On this clone itself: The antigen is not known.

The repertoire was sequenced with immunoSEQ multiplex PCR; TCRdb's copy has only in-frame clones and lacks some. Of about 1.1 million clones listed, approximately 80% are singletons. This clonotype originated in a young man in good health. Some clones in this sample may be carry-over from other donors' samples. Sequences were obtained from memory CD4+ T cells from PBMCs. Subset noted: CD45RA-negative fraction. This chain uses TRBV6-6 with TRBJ2-6; D remains unclear. The CDR3 region has the DNA TGTGCCAGCAGTTACTCTGCTAGGGGGGCCAACGTCCTGACTTTC. Translating it yields CASSYSARGANVLTF.